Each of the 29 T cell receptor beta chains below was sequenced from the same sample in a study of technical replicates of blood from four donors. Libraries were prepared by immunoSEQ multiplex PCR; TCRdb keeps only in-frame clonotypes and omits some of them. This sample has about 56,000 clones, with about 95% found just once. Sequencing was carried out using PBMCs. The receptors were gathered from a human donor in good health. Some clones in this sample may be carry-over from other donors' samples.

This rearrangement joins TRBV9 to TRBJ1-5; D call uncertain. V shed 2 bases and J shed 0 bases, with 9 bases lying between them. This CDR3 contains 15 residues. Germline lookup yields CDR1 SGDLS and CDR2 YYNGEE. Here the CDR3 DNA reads TGTGCCAGCAGCGTGGGAGGGTATAGCAATCAGCCCCAGCATTTT. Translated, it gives CASSVGGYSNQPQHF.

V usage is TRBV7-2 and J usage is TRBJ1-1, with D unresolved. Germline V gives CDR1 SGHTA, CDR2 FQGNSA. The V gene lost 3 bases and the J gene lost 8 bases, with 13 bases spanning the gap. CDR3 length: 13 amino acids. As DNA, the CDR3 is TGTGCCAGCAGCTTCGGACGGACTCTCGAAGCTTTCTTT. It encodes CASSFGRTLEAFF.

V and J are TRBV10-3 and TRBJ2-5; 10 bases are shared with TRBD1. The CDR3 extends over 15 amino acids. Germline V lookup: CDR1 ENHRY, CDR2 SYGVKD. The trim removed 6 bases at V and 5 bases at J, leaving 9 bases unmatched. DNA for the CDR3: TGTGCCATCAGCGAAGACAGGGGGCTTTGGGAGACCCAGTACTTC. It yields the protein CAISEDRGLWETQYF.

Here the CDR3 DNA reads TGTGCCAGCTCACCACTAGTTAATATTGAGCAGTTCTTC. This encodes CASSPLVNIEQFF. The rearrangement joins TRBV18 to TRBJ2-1; D remains unclear. Trimming removed 1 base at V and 9 bases at J, with 10 bases between. CDR1 and CDR2 from the germline V gene are KGHSH and LQKENI. The CDR3 is 13 amino acids.

Here the CDR3 reads CASSEGLAAGTDTQYF. DNA of the CDR3: TGCGCCAGCTCGGAAGGACTAGCTGCGGGAACAGATACGCAGTATTTT. The chain recombines TRBV5-1 with TRBJ2-3, with 8 bases that match TRBD2. This CDR3 has 16 amino acids. CDR1 is SGHRS, CDR2 YFSETQ, per germline. The ends lost 7 bases at V and 3 bases at J; junction bases unmatched: 13.

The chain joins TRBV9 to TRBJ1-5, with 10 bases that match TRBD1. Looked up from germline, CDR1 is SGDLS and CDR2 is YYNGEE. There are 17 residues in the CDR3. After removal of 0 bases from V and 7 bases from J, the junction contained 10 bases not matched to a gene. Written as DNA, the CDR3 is TGTGCCAGCAGCGTAGTAACCGGGACAGGGGTTCGCCAGCCCCAGCATTTT. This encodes CASSVVTGTGVRQPQHF.

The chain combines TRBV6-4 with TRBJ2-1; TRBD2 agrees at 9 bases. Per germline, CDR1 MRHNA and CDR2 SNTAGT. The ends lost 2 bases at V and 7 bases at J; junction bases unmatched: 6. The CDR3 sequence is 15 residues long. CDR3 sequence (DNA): TGTGCCAGCAGTGACGAGGTAGCGGGAGTTAATGAGCAGTTCTTC. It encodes CASSDEVAGVNEQFF.

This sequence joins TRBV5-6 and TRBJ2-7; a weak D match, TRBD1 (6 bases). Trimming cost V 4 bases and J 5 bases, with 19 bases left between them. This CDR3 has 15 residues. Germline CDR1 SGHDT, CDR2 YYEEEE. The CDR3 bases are TGTGCCAGCAGCCGAAGGGTCCAGTGGGACAACGAGCAGTACTTC. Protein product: CASSRRVQWDNEQYF.

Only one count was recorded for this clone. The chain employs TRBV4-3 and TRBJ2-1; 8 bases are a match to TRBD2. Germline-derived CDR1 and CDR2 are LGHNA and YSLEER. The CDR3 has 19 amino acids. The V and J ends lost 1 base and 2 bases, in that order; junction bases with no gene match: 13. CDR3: CASSQGLKWREDPYNEQFF. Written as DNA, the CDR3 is TGCGCCAGCAGCCAAGGTCTAAAATGGCGGGAGGACCCCTACAATGAGCAGTTCTTC.

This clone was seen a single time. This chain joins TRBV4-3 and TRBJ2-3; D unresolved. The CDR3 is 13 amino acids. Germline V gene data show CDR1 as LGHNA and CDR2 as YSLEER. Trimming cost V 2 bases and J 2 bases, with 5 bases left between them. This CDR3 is CASSQQDTDTQYF. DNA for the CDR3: TGCGCCAGCAGCCAACAGGACACAGATACGCAGTATTTT.

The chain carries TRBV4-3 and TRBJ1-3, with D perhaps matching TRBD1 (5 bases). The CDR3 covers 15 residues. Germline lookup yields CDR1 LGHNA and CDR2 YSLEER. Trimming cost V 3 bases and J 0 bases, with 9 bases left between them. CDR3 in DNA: TGCGCCAGCAGCCAGCAGGGCCTCTCTGGAAACACCATATATTTT. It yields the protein CASSQQGLSGNTIYF.

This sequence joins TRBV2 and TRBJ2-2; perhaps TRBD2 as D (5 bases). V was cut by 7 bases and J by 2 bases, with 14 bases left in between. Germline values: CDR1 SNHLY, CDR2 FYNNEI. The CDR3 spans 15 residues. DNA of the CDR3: TGTGCCAGCAACTTCAGGCTAGCTAACACCGGGGAGCTGTTTTTT. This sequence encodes CASNFRLANTGELFF.

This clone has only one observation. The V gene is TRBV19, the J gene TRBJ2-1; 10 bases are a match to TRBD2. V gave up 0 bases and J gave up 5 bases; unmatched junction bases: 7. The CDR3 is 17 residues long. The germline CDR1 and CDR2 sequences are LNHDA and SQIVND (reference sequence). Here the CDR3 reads CASSIDSGLARNNEQFF. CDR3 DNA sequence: TGTGCCAGTAGTATAGATTCGGGACTAGCGAGGAACAATGAGCAGTTCTTC.

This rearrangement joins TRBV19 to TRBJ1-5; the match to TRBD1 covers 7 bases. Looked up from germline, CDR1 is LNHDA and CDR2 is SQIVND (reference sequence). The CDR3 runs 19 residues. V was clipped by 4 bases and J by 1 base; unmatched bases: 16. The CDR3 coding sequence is TGTGCCAGTAGTACCACGACAGGGTGGAGGTATTTGAGCAATCAGCCCCAGCATTTT. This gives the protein CASSTTTGWRYLSNQPQHF.

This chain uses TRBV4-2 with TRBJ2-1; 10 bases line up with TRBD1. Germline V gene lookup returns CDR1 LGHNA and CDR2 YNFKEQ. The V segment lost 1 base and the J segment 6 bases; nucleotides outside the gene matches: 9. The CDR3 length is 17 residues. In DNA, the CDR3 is TGTGCCAGCAGCCAAGCTTCACGGACAGGGGGATCCAATGAGCAGTTCTTC. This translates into CASSQASRTGGSNEQFF.

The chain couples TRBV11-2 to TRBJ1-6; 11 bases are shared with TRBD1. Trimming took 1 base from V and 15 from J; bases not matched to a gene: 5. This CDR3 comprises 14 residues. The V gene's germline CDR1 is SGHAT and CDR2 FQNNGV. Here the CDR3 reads CASSLAGGQGDLHF. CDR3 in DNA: TGTGCCAGCAGCTTAGCGGGGGGACAGGGGGACCTCCACTTT.

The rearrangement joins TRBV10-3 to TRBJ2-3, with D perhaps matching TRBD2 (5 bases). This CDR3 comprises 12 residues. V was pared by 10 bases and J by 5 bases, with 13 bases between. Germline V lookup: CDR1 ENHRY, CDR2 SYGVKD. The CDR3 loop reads CATAREGDTQYF. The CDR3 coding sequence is TGTGCCACCGCCCGGGAAGGAGATACGCAGTATTTT.

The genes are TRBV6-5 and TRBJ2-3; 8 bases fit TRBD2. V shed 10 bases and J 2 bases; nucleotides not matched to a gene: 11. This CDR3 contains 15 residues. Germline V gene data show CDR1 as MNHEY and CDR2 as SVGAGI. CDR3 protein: CATSRSGAYTDTQYF. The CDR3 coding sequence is TGTGCCACCTCTCGTAGCGGGGCTTACACAGATACGCAGTATTTT.

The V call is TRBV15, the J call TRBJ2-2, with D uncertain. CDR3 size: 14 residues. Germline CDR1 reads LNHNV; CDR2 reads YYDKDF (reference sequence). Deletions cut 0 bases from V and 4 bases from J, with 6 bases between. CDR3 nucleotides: TGTGCCACCAGCAGAGATCCTACCACCGGGGAGCTGTTTTTT. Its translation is CATSRDPTTGELFF. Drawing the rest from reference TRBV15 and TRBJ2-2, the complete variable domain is DAMVIQNPRYQVTQFGKPVTLSCSQTLNHNVMYWYQQKSSQAPKLLFHYYDKDFNNEADTPDNFQSRRPNTSFCFLDIRSPGLGDTAMYLCATSRDPTTGELFFGEGSRLTVL.

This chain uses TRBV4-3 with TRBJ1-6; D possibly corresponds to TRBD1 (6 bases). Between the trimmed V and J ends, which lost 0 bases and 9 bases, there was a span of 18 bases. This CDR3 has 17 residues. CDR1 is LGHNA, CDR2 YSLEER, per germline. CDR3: CASSQEGRGRAGSPLHF. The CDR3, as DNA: TGCGCCAGCAGCCAAGAAGGGCGGGGGCGAGCCGGTTCACCCCTCCACTTT.

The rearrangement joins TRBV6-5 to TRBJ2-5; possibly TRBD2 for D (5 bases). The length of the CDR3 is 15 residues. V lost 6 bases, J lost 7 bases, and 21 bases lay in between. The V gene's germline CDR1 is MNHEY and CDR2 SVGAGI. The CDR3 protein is CASSSRGDGSRTQYF. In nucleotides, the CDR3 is TGTGCCAGCAGCTCCCGGGGAGATGGGAGTAGGACCCAGTACTTC.

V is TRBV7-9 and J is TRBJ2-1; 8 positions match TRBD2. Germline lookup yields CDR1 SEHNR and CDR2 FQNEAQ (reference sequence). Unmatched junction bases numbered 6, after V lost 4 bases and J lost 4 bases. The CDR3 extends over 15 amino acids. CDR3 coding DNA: TGTGCCAGCAGCTACCTCGAGCGGGGGTACAATGAGCAGTTCTTC. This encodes CASSYLERGYNEQFF.

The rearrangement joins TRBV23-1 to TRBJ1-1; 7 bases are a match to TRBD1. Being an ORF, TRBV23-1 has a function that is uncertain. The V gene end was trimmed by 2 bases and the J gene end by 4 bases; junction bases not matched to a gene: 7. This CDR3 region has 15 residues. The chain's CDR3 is CASSQRQGKSTEAFF. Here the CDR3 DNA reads TGCGCCAGCAGTCAACGACAGGGCAAAAGCACTGAAGCTTTCTTT.

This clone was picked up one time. The CDR3 DNA sequence: TGCGCCAGCGGCACCCGACGGGGAAACATTCAGTACTTC. Amino acid sequence: CASGTRRGNIQYF. The chain carries TRBV4-3 and TRBJ2-4; TRBD2 is a possible D gene (5 bases). V gave up 8 bases and J gave up 6 bases, with 14 bases separating them. Germline CDR1 LGHNA, CDR2 YSLEER. The CDR3 has 13 amino acids.

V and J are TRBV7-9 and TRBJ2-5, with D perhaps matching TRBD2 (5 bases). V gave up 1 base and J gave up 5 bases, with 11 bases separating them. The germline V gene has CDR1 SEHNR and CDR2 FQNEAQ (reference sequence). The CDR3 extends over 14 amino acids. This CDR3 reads CASSLGRDGETQYF. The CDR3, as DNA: TGTGCCAGCAGCTTAGGACGGGATGGTGAGACCCAGTACTTC.

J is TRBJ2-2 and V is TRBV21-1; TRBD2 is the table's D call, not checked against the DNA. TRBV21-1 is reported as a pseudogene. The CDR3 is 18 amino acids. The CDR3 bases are TGTGCCAGCAGCAAAGAGATCCATGAAGTAGCGGGAACCGGGGAGCTGTTTTTT. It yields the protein CASSKEIHEVAGTGELFF.

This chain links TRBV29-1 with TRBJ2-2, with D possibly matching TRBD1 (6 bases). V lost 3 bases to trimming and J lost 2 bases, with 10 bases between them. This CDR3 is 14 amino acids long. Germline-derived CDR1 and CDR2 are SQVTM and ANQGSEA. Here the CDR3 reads CSVDDRRNTGELFF. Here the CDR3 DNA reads TGCAGCGTTGATGACAGGAGAAACACCGGGGAGCTGTTTTTT.

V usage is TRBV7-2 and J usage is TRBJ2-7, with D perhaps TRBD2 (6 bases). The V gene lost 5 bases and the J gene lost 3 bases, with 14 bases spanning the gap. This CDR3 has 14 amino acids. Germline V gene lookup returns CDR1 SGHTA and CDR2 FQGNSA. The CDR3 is CASSTNPGVYEQYF. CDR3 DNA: TGTGCCAGCAGCACTAACCCGGGAGTCTACGAGCAGTACTTC.

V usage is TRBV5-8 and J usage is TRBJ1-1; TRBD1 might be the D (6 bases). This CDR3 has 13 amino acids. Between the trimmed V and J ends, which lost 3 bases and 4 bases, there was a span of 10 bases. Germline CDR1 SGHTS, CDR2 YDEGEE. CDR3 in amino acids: CASSWQGFTEAFF. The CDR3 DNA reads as TGTGCCAGCAGCTGGCAGGGGTTCACTGAAGCTTTCTTT.